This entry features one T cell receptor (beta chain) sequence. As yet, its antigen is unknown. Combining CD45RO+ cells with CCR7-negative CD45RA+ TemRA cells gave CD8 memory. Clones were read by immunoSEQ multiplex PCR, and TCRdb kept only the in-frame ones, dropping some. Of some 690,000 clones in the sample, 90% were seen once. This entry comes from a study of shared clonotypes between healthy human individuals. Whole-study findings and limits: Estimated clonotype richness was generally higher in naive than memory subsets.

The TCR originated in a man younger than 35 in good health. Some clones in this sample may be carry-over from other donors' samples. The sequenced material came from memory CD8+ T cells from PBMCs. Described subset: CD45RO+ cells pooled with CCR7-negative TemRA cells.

The DNA for the CDR3 is TGTGCCAGCACCGTTACGCCCGGGACTATGGTCAATGAGCAGTTCTTC. Its translation is CASTVTPGTMVNEQFF. The gene calls are TRBV27 and TRBJ2-1, with 7 positions matching TRBD2. The CDR3 spans 16 residues. CDR1 is MNHEY and CDR2 is SMNVEV in the germline V gene (reference sequence). The V segment lost 7 bases and the J segment 6 bases; nucleotides outside the gene matches: 15.